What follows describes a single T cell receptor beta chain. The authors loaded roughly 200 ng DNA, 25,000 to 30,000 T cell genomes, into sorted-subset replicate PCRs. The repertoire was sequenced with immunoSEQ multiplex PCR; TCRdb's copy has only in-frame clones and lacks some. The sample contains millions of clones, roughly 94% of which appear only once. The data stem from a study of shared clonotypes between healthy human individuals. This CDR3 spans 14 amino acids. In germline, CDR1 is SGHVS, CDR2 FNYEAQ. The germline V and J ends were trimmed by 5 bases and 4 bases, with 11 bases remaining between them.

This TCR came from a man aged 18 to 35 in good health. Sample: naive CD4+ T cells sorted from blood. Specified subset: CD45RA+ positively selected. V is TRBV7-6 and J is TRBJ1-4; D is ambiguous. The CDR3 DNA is TGTGCCAGCAGCAATGGGCGGGTTAATGAAAAACTGTTTTTT. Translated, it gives CASSNGRVNEKLFF. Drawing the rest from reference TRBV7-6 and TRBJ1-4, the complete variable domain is GAGVSQSPRYKVTKRGQDVALRCDPISGHVSLYWYRQALGQGPEFLTYFNYEAQQDKSGLPNDRFSAERPEGSISTLTIQRTEQRDSAMYRCASSNGRVNEKLFFGSGTQLSVL.